A single sample gave rise to the 20 T cell receptor beta chains below, sequenced in a study of CD8+ T cells in alopecia areata. Specified treatment: oral pan-JAK inhibitor, 5-10 mg twice daily. RNA extraction was followed by reverse transcription into cDNA, which acted as the sequencing template. Generated by immunoSEQ multiplex PCR, the TCRdb table keeps only in-frame clones and is missing some. This sample has around 300,000 clones, with 45% to 70% found just once. The sequenced sample was CD4+ T cells sorted from blood, obtained at approximately week 52, from a patient treated with tofacitinib. The receptor source for this set is a human donor with alopecia areata.

This chain uses TRBV5-6 with TRBJ2-3; the match to TRBD2 covers 14 bases. After removal of 7 bases from V and 2 bases from J, the junction contained 3 bases not matched to a gene. Germline CDR1 and CDR2: SGHDT and YYEEEE. This CDR3 is built from 15 residues. The CDR3 coding sequence is TGTGCCAGCTCGGGACTAGCGGGGGTCACAGATACGCAGTATTTT. Its protein is CASSGLAGVTDTQYF.

The chain employs TRBV29-1 and TRBJ2-2, with 7 positions matching TRBD1. Germline assignment: CDR1 SQVTM and CDR2 ANQGSEA. The junction had 12 bases not matched to a gene; V was cut back by 7 bases and J by 4 bases. This CDR3 has 15 amino acids. Here the CDR3 reads CSDYTGVGGTGELFF. DNA for the CDR3: TGCAGCGATTACACAGGGGTCGGCGGCACCGGGGAGCTGTTTTTT.

The chain has TRBV30 and TRBJ1-5, with D uncertain. The length of the CDR3 is 13 residues. The V end lost 4 bases, the J end lost 0 bases, and 7 bases lay between the germline ends. Per germline, CDR1 GTSNPN and CDR2 SVGIG (reference sequence). CDR3 sequence (DNA): TGTGCCTGGACGGAGAATAGCAATCAGCCCCAGCATTTT. Its protein is CAWTENSNQPQHF.

The chain recombines TRBV6-6 with TRBJ2-7, with D tentatively TRBD1 or TRBD2 (6 bases each). CDR1 MNHNY and CDR2 SVGAGI come from the germline V gene (reference sequence). The CDR3 sequence is 14 residues long. V lost 2 bases, J lost 7 bases, and 15 bases lay in between. The CDR3 sequence: CASSYGGEGGEQYF. The CDR3 nucleotides are TGTGCCAGCAGTTACGGTGGGGAAGGGGGGGAGCAGTACTTC.

The count of this clone is one. This chain links TRBV5-1 with TRBJ2-4, with D hard to call. Per the germline V gene, CDR1 is SGHRS and CDR2 is YFSETQ. The CDR3 consists of 13 residues. V was shortened by 1 base and J by 8 bases, with 10 bases between the two germline ends. The CDR3 sequence: CASSLISQDIQYF. CDR3 in DNA: TGCGCCAGCAGCTTGATTAGCCAGGACATTCAGTACTTC.

Comments on this clone: The same CDR3 arises from other DNA sequences in this sample as well. The V call is TRBV9, the J call TRBJ2-3; D unclear. The CDR3 has 14 residues. The germline V gene encodes CDR1 SGDLS and CDR2 YYNGEE. V was pared by 0 bases and J by 1 base, with 6 bases between. Here the CDR3 reads CASSVEQRTDTQYF. As DNA, the CDR3 is TGTGCCAGCAGCGTAGAACAGCGCACAGATACGCAGTATTTT.

The rearrangement uses TRBV11-2 and TRBJ2-3; 8 bases map to TRBD1. This CDR3 is 11 amino acids long. In germline, CDR1 is SGHAT, CDR2 FQNNGV. V lost 5 bases, J lost 13 bases, and 5 bases stayed unmatched. The CDR3 nucleotides read TGTGCCAGCAGCCACGGACAGGGAGAGTATTTT. Its translation is CASSHGQGEYF.

The chain employs TRBV2 and TRBJ1-1, with D uncertain. Germline V gene lookup returns CDR1 SNHLY and CDR2 FYNNEI. This CDR3 comprises 13 residues. Trimming took 4 bases from V and 3 from J, leaving 9 bases between them. CDR3 amino acids: CASSVRLHTEAFF. In DNA form, the CDR3 reads TGTGCCAGCAGTGTAAGGCTACACACTGAAGCTTTCTTT.

This clone is a singleton in its sample. This sequence joins TRBV29-1 and TRBJ2-2; either TRBD1 or TRBD2 may supply D (5 bases each). The CDR3 has 13 amino acids. Germline CDR1 reads SQVTM; CDR2 reads ANQGSEA. The V gene lost 6 bases and the J gene lost 5 bases, with 13 bases spanning the gap. This CDR3 reads CSVRDPATGELFF. The CDR3, as DNA: TGCAGCGTCAGGGACCCAGCGACCGGGGAGCTGTTTTTT.

This clone appeared a few times. This sequence joins TRBV10-3 and TRBJ1-6, with 8 bases that match TRBD1. CDR1 and CDR2 (germline): ENHRY, SYGVKD. The CDR3 has 16 amino acids. Trimming took 2 bases from V and 7 from J; bases not matched to a gene: 7. The CDR3 is CAISEPRDRSNSPLHF. The CDR3 region has the DNA TGTGCCATCAGTGAGCCGAGGGACAGGAGCAATTCACCCCTCCACTTT.

V and J are TRBV30 and TRBJ2-2; 7 bases fit TRBD2. The germline V gene encodes CDR1 GTSNPN and CDR2 SVGIG (reference sequence). V lost 5 bases to trimming and J lost 1 base; unmatched junction nucleotides: 4. The length of the CDR3 is 14 residues. The CDR3 coding sequence is TGTGCCTGGGAAAGCGGGGTGAACACCGGGGAGCTGTTTTTT. Protein: CAWESGVNTGELFF.

This chain uses TRBV4-2 with TRBJ1-2; D is unresolved. The V end lost 1 base, the J end lost 8 bases, and 8 bases lay between the germline ends. Looked up from germline, CDR1 is LGHNA and CDR2 is YNFKEQ. The CDR3 contains 12 residues. Here the CDR3 DNA reads TGTGCCAGCAGCCAAGGATGGTCCGGCTACACCTTC. This sequence encodes CASSQGWSGYTF.

The chain uses TRBV5-1 and TRBJ2-5; D is uncertain. The germline gives CDR1 SGHRS, CDR2 YFSETQ. V dropped 6 bases and J dropped 5 bases, with 8 bases sitting between them. CDR3 length: 11 residues. Here the CDR3 DNA reads TGCGCCAGCACCGATCTGGAGACCCAGTACTTC. This sequence encodes CASTDLETQYF.

This rearrangement joins TRBV5-1 to TRBJ2-5; D not certain. Trimming removed 1 base from V and 1 base from J, with 8 bases in between. This CDR3 spans 14 amino acids. Germline V gene sequence: CDR1 SGHRS, CDR2 YFSETQ. CDR3 DNA: TGCGCCAGCAGCTTGTCCCTCCCCCAAGAGACCCAGTACTTC. Translated: CASSLSLPQETQYF.

In this sample, this clone turned up a few times. V usage is TRBV30 and J usage is TRBJ2-2; D not certain. Per germline, CDR1 GTSNPN and CDR2 SVGIG (reference sequence). This CDR3 spans 12 amino acids. Trimming took off 4 bases at V and 1 base at J, with 4 bases between the two ends. The CDR3 region has the DNA TGTGCCTGGACTATGAACACCGGGGAGCTGTTTTTT. Translated, it gives CAWTMNTGELFF.

The chain links TRBV25-1 to TRBJ1-2; 7 nucleotides align to TRBD1. Germline-derived CDR1 and CDR2 are MGHDK and SYGVNS. This CDR3 region has 12 residues. After removal of 6 bases from V and 5 bases from J, the junction contained 3 bases not matched to a gene. Written as DNA, the CDR3 is TGTGCCAGCAGCGACAGGGTTTATGGCTACACCTTC. Its translation: CASSDRVYGYTF.

The chain joins TRBV19 to TRBJ1-5; D call uncertain. Germline assignment: CDR1 LNHDA and CDR2 SQIVND (reference sequence). The CDR3 is made up of 14 amino acids. V lost 7 bases to trimming and J lost 0 bases, with 10 bases between them. The CDR3 here is CASTPTISNQPQHF. The CDR3 DNA reads TGTGCCAGTACACCTACGATTAGCAATCAGCCCCAGCATTTT.

This sequence joins TRBV30 and TRBJ1-2; possibly TRBD1 for D (5 bases). CDR1 and CDR2 (germline): GTSNPN, SVGIG (reference sequence). The CDR3 loop spans 13 amino acids. V was pared by 2 bases and J by 5 bases, with 12 bases between. The CDR3 nucleotides are TGTGCCTGGAGTTTATATGGGGGGTATGGCTACACCTTC. Its protein is CAWSLYGGYGYTF.

The J gene is TRBJ2-1, the V gene TRBV7-3; 8 nucleotides line up with TRBD1. The germline gives CDR1 SGHTA, CDR2 FQGTGA. V shed 2 bases and J 2 bases; nucleotides not matched to a gene: 2. This CDR3 spans 15 amino acids. CDR3 region: CASSLGTGTYNEQFF. The CDR3 coding sequence is TGTGCCAGCAGCTTAGGGACAGGAACCTACAATGAGCAGTTCTTC.

The chain uses TRBV29-1 and TRBJ1-1; D might be TRBD1 (6 bases). This CDR3 comprises 11 residues. The V end was cut by 5 bases, the J end by 7 bases, with 11 bases between. Looked up from germline, CDR1 is SQVTM and CDR2 is ANQGSEA. The CDR3 reads CSVLGASEAFF. The CDR3 DNA is TGCAGCGTTCTGGGGGCGAGTGAAGCTTTCTTT.